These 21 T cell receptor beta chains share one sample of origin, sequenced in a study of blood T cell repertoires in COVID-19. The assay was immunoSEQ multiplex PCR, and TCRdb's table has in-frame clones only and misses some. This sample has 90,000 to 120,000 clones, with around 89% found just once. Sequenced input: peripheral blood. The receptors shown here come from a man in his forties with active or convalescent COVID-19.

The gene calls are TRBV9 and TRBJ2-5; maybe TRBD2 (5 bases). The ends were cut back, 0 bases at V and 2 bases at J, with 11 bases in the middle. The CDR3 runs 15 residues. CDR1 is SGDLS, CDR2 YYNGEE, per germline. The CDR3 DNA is TGTGCCAGCAGCGTAGGTCCTAGCCCTCAAGAGACCCAGTACTTC. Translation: CASSVGPSPQETQYF. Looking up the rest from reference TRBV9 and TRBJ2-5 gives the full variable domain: DSGVTQTPKHLITATGQRVTLRCSPRSGDLSVYWYQQSLDQGLQFLIQYYNGEERAKGNILERFSAQQFPDLHSELNLSSLELGDSALYFCASSVGPSPQETQYFGPGTRLLVL.

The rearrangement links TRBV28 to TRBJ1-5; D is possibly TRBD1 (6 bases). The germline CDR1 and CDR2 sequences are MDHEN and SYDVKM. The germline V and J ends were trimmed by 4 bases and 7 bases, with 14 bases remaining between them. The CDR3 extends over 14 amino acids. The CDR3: CASSSFDRTQPQHF. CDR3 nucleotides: TGTGCCAGCAGTTCCTTCGACAGGACCCAGCCCCAGCATTTT.

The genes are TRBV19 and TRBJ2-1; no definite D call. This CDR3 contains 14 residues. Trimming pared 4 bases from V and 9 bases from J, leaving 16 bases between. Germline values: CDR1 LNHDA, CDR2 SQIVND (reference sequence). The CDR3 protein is CASSTPLGGFEQFF. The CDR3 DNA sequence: TGTGCCAGTAGTACCCCCCTCGGCGGTTTTGAGCAGTTCTTC.

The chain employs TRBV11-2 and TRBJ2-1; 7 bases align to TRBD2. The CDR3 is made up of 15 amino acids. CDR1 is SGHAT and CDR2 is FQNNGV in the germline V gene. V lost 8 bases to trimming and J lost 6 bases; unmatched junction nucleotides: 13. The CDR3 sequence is CASGGETRVVNEQFF. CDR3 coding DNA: TGTGCCAGCGGGGGGGAGACCCGGGTGGTCAATGAGCAGTTCTTC.

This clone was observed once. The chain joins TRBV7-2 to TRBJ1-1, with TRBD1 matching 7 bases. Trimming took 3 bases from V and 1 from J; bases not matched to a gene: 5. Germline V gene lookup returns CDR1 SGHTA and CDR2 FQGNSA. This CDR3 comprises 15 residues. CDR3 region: CASSFFGTANTEAFF. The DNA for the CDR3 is TGTGCCAGCAGCTTTTTTGGGACAGCGAACACTGAAGCTTTCTTT. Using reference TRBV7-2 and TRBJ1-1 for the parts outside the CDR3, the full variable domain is GAGVSQSPSNKVTEKGKDVELRCDPISGHTALYWYRQSLGQGLEFLIYFQGNSAPDKSGLPSDRFSAERTGGSVSTLTIQRTQQEDSAVYLCASSFFGTANTEAFFGQGTRLTVV.

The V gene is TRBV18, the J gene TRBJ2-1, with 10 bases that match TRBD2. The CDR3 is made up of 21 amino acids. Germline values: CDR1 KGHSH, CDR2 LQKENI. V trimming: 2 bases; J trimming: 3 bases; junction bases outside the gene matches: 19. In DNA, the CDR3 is TGTGCCAGCTCACCAGGATTAGGATTGGGGAATCTAGCGGGAGTCTACAATGAGCAGTTCTTC. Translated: CASSPGLGLGNLAGVYNEQFF.

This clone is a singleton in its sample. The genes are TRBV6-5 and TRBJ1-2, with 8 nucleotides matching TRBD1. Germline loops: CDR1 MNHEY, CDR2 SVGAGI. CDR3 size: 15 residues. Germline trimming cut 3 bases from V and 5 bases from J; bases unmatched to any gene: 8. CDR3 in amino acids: CASSYGTGGSYGYTF. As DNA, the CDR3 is TGTGCCAGCAGTTATGGGACAGGCGGTTCTTATGGCTACACCTTC.

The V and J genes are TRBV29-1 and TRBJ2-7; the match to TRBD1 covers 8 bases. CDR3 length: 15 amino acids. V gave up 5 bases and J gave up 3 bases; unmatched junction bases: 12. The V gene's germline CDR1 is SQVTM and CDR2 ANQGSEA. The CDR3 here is CSVLARGLRYYEQYF. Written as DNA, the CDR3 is TGCAGCGTTCTTGCCAGGGGGCTTAGGTACTACGAGCAGTACTTC.

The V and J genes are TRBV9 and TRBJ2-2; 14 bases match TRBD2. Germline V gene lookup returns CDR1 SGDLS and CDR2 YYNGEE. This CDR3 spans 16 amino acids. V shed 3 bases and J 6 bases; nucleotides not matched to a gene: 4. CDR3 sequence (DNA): TGTGCCAGCAGCGACGGACTAGCGGGAGGACCCGGGGAGCTGTTTTTT. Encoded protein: CASSDGLAGGPGELFF.

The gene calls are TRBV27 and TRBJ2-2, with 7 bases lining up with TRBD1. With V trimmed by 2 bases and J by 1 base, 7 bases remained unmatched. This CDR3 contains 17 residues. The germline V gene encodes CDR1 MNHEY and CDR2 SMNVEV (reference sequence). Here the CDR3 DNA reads TGTGCCAGCAGTTTAAGACGGGACAGACTGAACACCGGGGAGCTGTTTTTT. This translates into CASSLRRDRLNTGELFF.

The CDR3 sequence: CASSPAPSGQETQYF. CDR3 DNA: TGTGCCAGCAGTCCAGCCCCTAGCGGACAAGAGACCCAGTACTTC. The genes are TRBV27 and TRBJ2-5; 7 bases fit TRBD2. Germline values: CDR1 MNHEY, CDR2 SMNVEV (reference sequence). This CDR3 contains 15 residues. V lost 5 bases, J lost 2 bases, and 8 bases stayed unmatched.

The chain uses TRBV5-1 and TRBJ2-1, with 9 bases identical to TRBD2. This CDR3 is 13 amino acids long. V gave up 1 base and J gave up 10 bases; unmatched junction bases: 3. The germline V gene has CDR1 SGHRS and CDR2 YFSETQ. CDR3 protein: CASSLLAGSEQFF. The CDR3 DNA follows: TGCGCCAGCAGCTTGCTAGCGGGGTCCGAGCAGTTCTTC.

CDR3 region: CASSQGGRAAETQYF. The CDR3, as DNA: TGTGCCAGCAGCCAAGGCGGGAGGGCCGCGGAGACCCAGTACTTC. The rearrangement links TRBV3-1 (or the pseudogene TRBV3-2) to TRBJ2-5; 9 bases match TRBD2. V lost 1 base and J lost 5; bases outside the gene matches: 5. The germline CDR1 and CDR2 sequences are LGHDT and YNNKEL (reference sequence). The CDR3 runs to 15 residues.

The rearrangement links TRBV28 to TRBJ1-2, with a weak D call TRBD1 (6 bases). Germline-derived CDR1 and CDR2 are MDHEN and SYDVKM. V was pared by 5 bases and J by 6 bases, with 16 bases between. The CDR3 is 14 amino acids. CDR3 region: CASSPLPGTNGYTF. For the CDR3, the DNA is TGTGCCAGCAGTCCCCTCCCCGGGACAAATGGCTACACCTTC.

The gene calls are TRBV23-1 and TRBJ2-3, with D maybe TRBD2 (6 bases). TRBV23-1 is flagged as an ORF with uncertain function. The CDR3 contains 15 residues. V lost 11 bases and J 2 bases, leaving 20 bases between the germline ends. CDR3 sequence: CALKTSQKFTDTQYF. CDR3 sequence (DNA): TGCGCCCTCAAAACTAGCCAGAAATTCACAGATACGCAGTATTTT.

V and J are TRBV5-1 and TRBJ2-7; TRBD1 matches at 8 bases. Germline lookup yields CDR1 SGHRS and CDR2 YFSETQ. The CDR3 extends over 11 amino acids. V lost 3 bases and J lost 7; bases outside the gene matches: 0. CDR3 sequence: CASSWDREQYF. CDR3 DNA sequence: TGCGCCAGCAGCTGGGACAGGGAGCAGTACTTC.

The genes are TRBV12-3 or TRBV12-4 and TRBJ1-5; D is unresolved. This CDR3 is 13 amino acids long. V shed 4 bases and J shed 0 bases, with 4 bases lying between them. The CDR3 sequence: CASSSGSNQPQHF. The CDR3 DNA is TGTGCCAGCAGTTCGGGTAGCAATCAGCCCCAGCATTTT.

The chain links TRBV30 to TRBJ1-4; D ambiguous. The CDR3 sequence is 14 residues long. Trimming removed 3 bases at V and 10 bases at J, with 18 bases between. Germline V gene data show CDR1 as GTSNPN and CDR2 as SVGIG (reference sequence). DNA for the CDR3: TGTGCCTGGAGCCCCCCGGCGGGTATGCTAAAACTGTTTTTT. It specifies CAWSPPAGMLKLFF.

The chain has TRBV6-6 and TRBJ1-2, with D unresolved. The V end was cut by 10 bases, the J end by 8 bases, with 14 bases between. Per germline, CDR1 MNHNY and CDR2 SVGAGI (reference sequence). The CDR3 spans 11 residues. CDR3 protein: CATSRNQGYTF. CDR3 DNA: TGTGCCACCTCCCGAAATCAGGGCTACACCTTC.

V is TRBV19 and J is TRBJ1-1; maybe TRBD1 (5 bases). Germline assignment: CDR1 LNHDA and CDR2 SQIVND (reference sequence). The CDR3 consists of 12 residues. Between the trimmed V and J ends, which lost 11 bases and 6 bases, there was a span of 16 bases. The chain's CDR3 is CAAGPTGAEAFF. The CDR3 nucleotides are TGTGCCGCAGGGCCTACGGGGGCTGAAGCTTTCTTT.

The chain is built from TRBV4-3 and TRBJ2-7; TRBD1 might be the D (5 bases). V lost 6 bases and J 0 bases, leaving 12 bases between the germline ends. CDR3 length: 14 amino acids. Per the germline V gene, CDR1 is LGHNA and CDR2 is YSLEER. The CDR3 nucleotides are TGCGCCAGCAGGAAGGACATAACCTCCTACGAGCAGTACTTC. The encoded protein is CASRKDITSYEQYF.